This T cell receptor (beta chain) was sequenced in a study of T cell responses to AZD1222 COVID-19 vaccine. Repertoires were generated with immunoSEQ multiplex PCR, while TCRdb's copy carries only in-frame clones and drops some. This table has 150,000 to 200,000 clones, around 94% appearing once. Germline V gene data show CDR1 as SGHVS and CDR2 as FNYEAQ. V was pared by 4 bases and J by 6 bases, with 18 bases between. This CDR3 contains 16 residues. As regards this clone: What it recognizes is unknown.

Study-level findings and limits: Spike regions recognized by vaccine-associated CD4 TCRs spanned the protein, led by 160-218 and 743-854.

The clonotype comes from an adult in good health. Here the sequenced sample was peripheral blood, taken on day 0 of AZD1222 vaccination. This chain joins TRBV7-6 and TRBJ2-2, with D perhaps assigned TRBD1 or TRBD2 (5 bases each). CDR3 DNA: TGTGCCAGCAGCTCCGGCGGGCTCGGGACGGCCGGGGAGCTGTTTTTT. Its protein product is CASSSGGLGTAGELFF.